Shown below are 25 T cell receptor beta chains from a single sample sequenced in a study of CD8 T cells in ankylosing spondylitis. MiXCR, run by TCRdb on the 5' RACE reads, gives a single entry per CDR3 protein. The profile shows roughly 200,000 distinct CDR3 sequences, roughly 13% of them singletons. What was sequenced was blood, either unsorted or a sorted T cell fraction (not recorded which). The receptors derive from a male donor with ankylosing spondylitis or in good health (not recorded which).

This clonotype was found a few times. This chain links TRBV27 with TRBJ2-7, with D perhaps TRBD1 (6 bases). This CDR3 comprises 12 residues. V lost 6 bases, J lost 2 bases, and 8 bases lay in between. CDR1 is MNHEY, CDR2 SMNVEV, per germline (reference sequence). The CDR3 loop reads CASRGQTYEQYF. As DNA, the CDR3 is TGTGCCAGCAGAGGACAGACCTACGAGCAGTACTTC.

J is TRBJ2-3 and V is TRBV12-3 or TRBV12-4; D may be TRBD2 (6 bases). The CDR3 spans 15 residues. V dropped 6 bases and J dropped 0 bases, with 13 bases sitting between them. As DNA, the CDR3 is TGTGCCAGCAGCCCGGCTAGCGCAAGCACAGATACGCAGTATTTT. Translated: CASSPASASTDTQYF.

V gene TRBV7-8 combines with J gene TRBJ2-1, with D uncertain. Germline loops: CDR1 SGHVS, CDR2 FQNEAQ. There are 15 residues in the CDR3. Trimming removed 1 base from V and 12 bases from J, with 19 bases in between. The CDR3 DNA is TGTGCCAGCAGCTTAGTATCGGCTAGATGGTTCCGGCAGTTCTTC. Amino acids: CASSLVSARWFRQFF.

The V call is TRBV12-3 or TRBV12-4, the J call TRBJ1-1; D gene ambiguous. V was shortened by 5 bases and J by 4 bases, with 11 bases between the two germline ends. The CDR3 loop spans 13 amino acids. Here the CDR3 reads CASSPVWATEAFF. The CDR3 DNA reads as TGTGCCAGCAGTCCGGTTTGGGCCACTGAAGCTTTCTTT.

This clonotype was found a few times. This sequence joins TRBV11-2 and TRBJ1-4, with a tentative D call TRBD1 (6 bases). The germline gives CDR1 SGHAT, CDR2 FQNNGV. V gave up 0 bases and J gave up 1 base, with 12 bases separating them. This CDR3 comprises 17 residues. The CDR3 spells CASSLETQGGTNEKLFF. In nucleotides, the CDR3 is TGTGCCAGCAGCTTAGAGACACAGGGAGGAACTAATGAAAAACTGTTTTTT.

The rearrangement uses TRBV30 and TRBJ2-1; tentatively, D is TRBD1 or TRBD2 (5 bases each). The V and J ends lost 2 bases and 7 bases respectively, with 9 bases between them. CDR1 GTSNPN and CDR2 SVGIG come from the germline V gene (reference sequence). The CDR3 loop spans 12 amino acids. The CDR3 region is CAWSIGGNEQFF. CDR3 bases: TGTGCCTGGAGTATTGGGGGAAATGAGCAGTTCTTC.

A few counts support this clonotype. The chain employs TRBV7-9 and TRBJ1-6; D not resolved. The germline V and J ends were trimmed by 5 bases and 10 bases, with 9 bases remaining between them. Germline values: CDR1 SEHNR, CDR2 FQNEAQ (reference sequence). The CDR3 runs to 12 residues. CDR3 nucleotide sequence: TGTGCCAGCAGCCAAGAGCAGTCACCCCTCCACTTT. Protein: CASSQEQSPLHF.

This clonotype has a handful of counts. The chain combines TRBV6-1 with TRBJ2-7; D is perhaps TRBD2 (5 bases). Deletions cut 3 bases from V and 6 bases from J, with 12 bases between. Germline V gene sequence: CDR1 MNHNS, CDR2 SASEGT. The CDR3 spans 13 residues. The CDR3 here is CASSESARGEQYF. CDR3 bases: TGTGCCAGCAGTGAGTCAGCTCGGGGCGAGCAGTACTTC.

The chain couples TRBV4-1 to TRBJ2-3, with a tentative D call TRBD2 (6 bases). V lost 3 bases to trimming and J lost 2 bases, with 9 bases between them. This CDR3 is 14 amino acids long. CDR1 is MGHRA and CDR2 is YSYEKL in the germline V gene. CDR3: CASSQLAPTDTQYF. CDR3 bases: TGCGCCAGCAGCCAGCTAGCGCCCACAGATACGCAGTATTTT.

This clonotype came up many times. CDR3 nucleotide sequence: TGTGCCAGCAGCTCCGGGACGGAAGCTTTCTTT. Translation: CASSSGTEAFF. The gene calls are TRBV7-6 and TRBJ1-1; D perhaps matches TRBD1 (5 bases). Germline values: CDR1 SGHVS, CDR2 FNYEAQ. CDR3 length: 11 residues. V lost 4 bases, J lost 8 bases, and 8 bases lay in between.

This clonotype was seen just once. V gene TRBV11-3 combines with J gene TRBJ1-2; unclear D gene. This CDR3 is built from 15 residues. Germline values: CDR1 SGHNT, CDR2 YENEEA. Deletions cut 1 base from V and 0 bases from J, with 9 bases between. CDR3 sequence reads: CASSLGESSNYGYTF. The CDR3 DNA reads as TGTGCCAGCAGCTTAGGGGAGAGTTCTAACTATGGCTACACCTTC.

V is TRBV7-9 and J is TRBJ1-1, with D hard to call. CDR1 SEHNR and CDR2 FQNEAQ come from the germline V gene (reference sequence). The CDR3 extends over 12 amino acids. The V gene lost 4 bases and the J gene lost 7 bases, with 10 bases spanning the gap. The CDR3 DNA reads as TGTGCCAGCAGCTCAGGTGCGCTTGAAGCTTTCTTT. Amino acids: CASSSGALEAFF.

This clonotype was observed a few times. This sequence joins TRBV29-1 and TRBJ1-1; maybe TRBD1 (6 bases). This CDR3 has 12 residues. Looked up from germline, CDR1 is SQVTM and CDR2 is ANQGSEA. The V end was cut by 6 bases, the J end by 4 bases, with 12 bases between. In DNA, the CDR3 is TGCAGCGTACAGGGATTGGGCACTGAAGCTTTCTTT. This codes for CSVQGLGTEAFF.

This clonotype has just a few counts. The J gene is TRBJ1-2, the V gene TRBV30; D gene ambiguous. This CDR3 region has 12 residues. Germline V lookup: CDR1 GTSNPN, CDR2 SVGIG (reference sequence). Trimming pared 1 base from V and 2 bases from J, leaving 5 bases between. The CDR3 DNA is TGTGCCTGGAGTGACGGGAACTATGGCTACACCTTC. Protein: CAWSDGNYGYTF.

This clonotype was counted ten times or more. This chain links TRBV5-6 with TRBJ1-1, with D maybe TRBD1 (5 bases). The V gene's germline CDR1 is SGHDT and CDR2 YYEEEE. V was cut by 4 bases and J by 4 bases, with 14 bases left in between. The CDR3 is 14 residues long. This chain's CDR3 is CASSLTGEGTEAFF. The CDR3 DNA follows: TGTGCCAGCAGCCTAACGGGGGAGGGCACTGAAGCTTTCTTT.

This clonotype has just a few counts. The chain couples TRBV30 to TRBJ2-5, with D possibly being TRBD1 or TRBD2 (6 bases each). This CDR3 is built from 14 residues. V was shortened by 1 base and J by 5 bases, with 14 bases between the two germline ends. The V gene's germline CDR1 is GTSNPN and CDR2 SVGIG (reference sequence). The DNA for the CDR3 is TGTGCCTGGAGTGGATACCAGGGGAGGGAGACCCAGTACTTC. The encoded protein is CAWSGYQGRETQYF.

In its sample, this clonotype was seen a few times. This chain connects TRBV29-1 to TRBJ2-1; D may be TRBD1 (5 bases). The V gene's germline CDR1 is SQVTM and CDR2 ANQGSEA. V was clipped by 3 bases and J by 6 bases, with 15 bases between them. The CDR3 contains 14 residues. The CDR3 loop is CSVDRGAYRNEQFF. CDR3 DNA sequence: TGCAGCGTTGATAGGGGCGCCTACCGCAATGAGCAGTTCTTC.

V usage is TRBV12-3 or TRBV12-4 and J usage is TRBJ2-3, with 7 bases fitting TRBD2. The CDR3 sequence is 15 residues long. The V segment lost 2 bases and the J segment 3 bases; nucleotides outside the gene matches: 5. The CDR3 sequence: CASSLYSGSTDTQYF. CDR3 nucleotide sequence: TGTGCCAGCAGTTTATATAGCGGGTCTACAGATACGCAGTATTTT.

This clonotype was recorded a few times. The chain carries TRBV11-2 and TRBJ2-7; unclear D gene. This CDR3 has 13 residues. Germline CDR1 SGHAT, CDR2 FQNNGV. Trimming removed 0 bases from V and 2 bases from J, with 5 bases in between. This CDR3 reads CASSLDPPYEQYF. The CDR3 DNA reads as TGTGCCAGCAGCTTAGATCCCCCCTACGAGCAGTACTTC. Combining the CDR3 with reference TRBV11-2 and TRBJ2-7 gives the whole variable domain EAGVAQSPRYKIIEKRQSVAFWCNPISGHATLYWYQQILGQGPKLLIQFQNNGVVDDSQLPKDRFSAERLKGVDSTLKIQPAKLEDSAVYLCASSLDPPYEQYFGPGTRLTVT.

The V call is TRBV20-1, the J call TRBJ2-2; TRBD2 agrees at 12 bases. The germline CDR1 and CDR2 sequences are DFQATT and SNEGSKA (reference sequence). This CDR3 has 16 residues. The junction had 9 bases not matched to a gene; V was cut back by 6 bases and J by 4 bases. In DNA, the CDR3 is TGCAGTGCCTCACCGGGACTAGCGGGTGTCACCGGGGAGCTGTTTTTT. It translates to CSASPGLAGVTGELFF.

This clonotype was observed a few times. The chain has TRBV12-3 or TRBV12-4 and TRBJ2-6, with a possible D match to TRBD1 (6 bases). Between the trimmed V and J ends, which lost 8 bases and 0 bases, there was a span of 17 bases. This CDR3 has 17 amino acids. CDR3 sequence reads: CASVSGTSSSGANVLTF. The CDR3 DNA reads as TGTGCCAGCGTCTCCGGGACATCAAGCTCTGGGGCCAACGTCCTGACTTTC.

The chain combines TRBV6-1 with TRBJ2-7; D not resolved. Between the trimmed V and J ends, which lost 6 bases and 4 bases, there was a span of 10 bases. The CDR3 has 12 amino acids. The germline CDR1 and CDR2 sequences are MNHNS and SASEGT. The CDR3: CASRNAGYEQYF. The CDR3 DNA follows: TGTGCCAGCAGGAACGCCGGGTACGAGCAGTACTTC.

This chain uses TRBV20-1 with TRBJ2-1; 11 positions match TRBD2. The CDR3 totals 15 residues. V shed 2 bases, J shed 8 bases, and the junction held 8 bases outside the gene matches. In germline, CDR1 is DFQATT, CDR2 SNEGSKA (reference sequence). In nucleotides, the CDR3 is TGCAGTGCTAGACTAGCGGGGGGCGTTGGGGATGAGCAGTTCTTC. Protein: CSARLAGGVGDEQFF.

This chain links TRBV2 with TRBJ2-7; a weak D match, TRBD1 (7 bases). Trimming removed 11 bases at V and 2 bases at J, with 16 bases between. The CDR3 totals 13 residues. The germline V gene encodes CDR1 SNHLY and CDR2 FYNNEI. This chain's CDR3 is CAAGRDSAYEQYF. CDR3 bases: TGTGCCGCCGGGCGGGACAGCGCCTACGAGCAGTACTTC.

CDR3 loop: CSARSTGQPQHF. In nucleotides, the CDR3 is TGCAGTGCTAGGAGTACGGGGCAGCCCCAGCATTTT. The chain uses TRBV20-1 and TRBJ1-5; unclear D gene. The CDR3 is made up of 12 amino acids. The V and J ends lost 3 bases and 7 bases respectively, with 10 bases between them. CDR1 is DFQATT, CDR2 SNEGSKA, per germline (reference sequence).